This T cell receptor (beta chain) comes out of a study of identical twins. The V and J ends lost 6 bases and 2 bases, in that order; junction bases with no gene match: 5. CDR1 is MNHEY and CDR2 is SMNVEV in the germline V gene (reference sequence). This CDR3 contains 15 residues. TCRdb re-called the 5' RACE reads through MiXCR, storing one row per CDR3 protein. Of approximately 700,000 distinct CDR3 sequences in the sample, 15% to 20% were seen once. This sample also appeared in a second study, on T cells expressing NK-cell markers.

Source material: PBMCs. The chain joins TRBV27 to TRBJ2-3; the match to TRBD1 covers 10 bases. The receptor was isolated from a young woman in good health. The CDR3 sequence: CASRTGQGLTDTQYF. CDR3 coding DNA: TGTGCCAGCAGGACGGGACAGGGGCTCACAGATACGCAGTATTTT.